Reported below is one TCR beta chain. This sample was included in a study of blood T cell repertoires in COVID-19. Background on the study: The United States, Italy and Spain supplied acute and convalescent COVID-19 samples. In each case, the material was cDNA or gDNA derived from T cells, B-cell-depleted T cells, or PBMCs.

Per the study methods: Amplifying reference gene primers gave estimates of nucleated cell counts. TCRdb's table, derived via immunoSEQ multiplex PCR, lists solely in-frame clones and lacks some. The V and J calls and clone size were taken over from that table, and D and trimming were inferred from the DNA. The table lists about 98,000 clones, approximately 72% of them singletons. CDR1 and CDR2 (germline): SGHTA, FQGNSA. J lost 6 bases, V lost 5 bases, and 5 bases had no gene match. This CDR3 has 13 amino acids. The chain uses TRBV7-2 and TRBJ2-5, with 8 bases matching TRBD1. Material: peripheral blood. The receptor was isolated from a man between 65 and 85 years old with acute or convalescent COVID-19. The CDR3 is CASSPGQGQTQYF. As DNA, the CDR3 is TGTGCCAGCAGCCCCGGACAGGGCCAGACCCAGTACTTC.